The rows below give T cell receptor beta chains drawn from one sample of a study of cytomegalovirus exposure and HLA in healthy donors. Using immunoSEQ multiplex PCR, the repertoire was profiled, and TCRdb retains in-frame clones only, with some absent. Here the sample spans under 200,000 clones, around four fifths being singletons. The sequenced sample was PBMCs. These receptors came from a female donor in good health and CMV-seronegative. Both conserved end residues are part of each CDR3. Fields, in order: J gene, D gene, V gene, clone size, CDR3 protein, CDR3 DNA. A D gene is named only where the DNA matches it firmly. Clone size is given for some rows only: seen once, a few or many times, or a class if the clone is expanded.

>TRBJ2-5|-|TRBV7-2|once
CASSLGGGGGTQYF
TGTGCCAGCAGCTTAGGTGGGGGCGGAGGGACCCAGTACTTC
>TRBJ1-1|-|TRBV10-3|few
CAISVSSWSEAFF
TGTGCCATCAGTGTATCGTCCTGGAGTGAAGCTTTCTTT
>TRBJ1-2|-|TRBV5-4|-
CASSTTGVGYGYTF
TGTGCCAGCAGCACTACAGGAGTCGGCTATGGCTACACCTTC
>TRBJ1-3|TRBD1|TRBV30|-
CAWWPGGSGNTIYF
TGTGCCTGGTGGCCAGGGGGTTCTGGAAACACCATATATTTT
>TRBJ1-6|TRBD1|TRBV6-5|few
CASSYSQGGYNSPLHF
TGTGCCAGCAGTTACTCACAGGGGGGCTATAATTCACCCCTCCACTTT
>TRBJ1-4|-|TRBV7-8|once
CASSLKPSEKLFF
TGTGCCAGCAGCTTAAAACCTAGTGAAAAACTGTTTTTT
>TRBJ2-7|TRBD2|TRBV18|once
CASSPKREGTREQYF
TGTGCCAGCTCTCCCAAGCGGGAGGGTACACGCGAGCAGTACTTC
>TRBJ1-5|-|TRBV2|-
CASSISNNQPQHF
TGTGCCAGCAGCATTTCAAACAATCAGCCCCAGCATTTT
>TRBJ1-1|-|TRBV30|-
CAWSHTQNTEAFF
TGTGCCTGGAGTCACACCCAGAACACTGAAGCTTTCTTT
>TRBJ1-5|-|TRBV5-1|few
CASSFVGGESPQHF
TGCGCCAGCAGCTTTGTGGGGGGGGAATCGCCCCAGCATTTT
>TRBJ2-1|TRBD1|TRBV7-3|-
CASSLGSGQGFGEQFF
TGTGCCAGCAGCTTAGGATCTGGACAGGGGTTCGGTGAGCAGTTCTTC
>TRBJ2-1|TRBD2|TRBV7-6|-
CASSLGSSGTYNEQFF
TGTGCCAGCAGCTTAGGGAGTAGCGGGACGTACAATGAGCAGTTCTTC
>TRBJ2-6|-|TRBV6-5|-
CASSYSLGANVLTF
TGTGCCAGCAGTTACTCTTTAGGGGCCAACGTCCTGACTTTC
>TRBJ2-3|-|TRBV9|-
CASSAGGRGADTQYF
TGTGCCAGCAGCGCGGGGGGCCGAGGAGCAGATACGCAGTATTTT
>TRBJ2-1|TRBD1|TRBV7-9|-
CASSRSGTGSYNEQFF
TGTGCCAGCAGTCGATCCGGGACAGGCTCCTACAATGAGCAGTTCTTC
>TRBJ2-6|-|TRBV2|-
CASSDANSRGANVLTF
TGTGCCAGCAGTGATGCTAACAGCCGTGGGGCCAACGTCCTGACTTTC
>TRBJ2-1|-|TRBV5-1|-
CASSLGGATHNEQFF
TGCGCCAGCAGCTTGGGGGGCGCCACCCACAATGAGCAGTTCTTC
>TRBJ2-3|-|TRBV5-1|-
CASSPRVELPDTQYF
TGCGCCAGCAGCCCCCGGGTGGAGCTCCCAGATACGCAGTATTTT
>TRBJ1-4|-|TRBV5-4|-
CASSPGGGSEKLFF
TGTGCCAGCAGCCCCGGGGGCGGGAGTGAAAAACTGTTTTTT
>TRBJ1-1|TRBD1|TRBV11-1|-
CASGSKKDRTMNTEAFF
TGTGCCAGCGGCTCGAAAAAGGACAGGACTATGAACACTGAAGCTTTCTTT